A selection of T cell receptor beta chains follows, all from one sample in a study of cytomegalovirus exposure and HLA in healthy donors. Measured with immunoSEQ multiplex PCR; TCRdb has only the in-frame clones, and not every one. The sample has some 150,000 clones; about 78% are singletons. Sequencing was performed on PBMCs. These receptors came from a man aged 40-49 years in good health and CMV-seropositive. Each CDR3 is given with its conserved first and last residue. D genes are given only for firm matches. Only some rows state a clone size, as once, few, many or a class for expanded clones.

size: once
J: TRBJ2-5
D: -
V: TRBV19
CDR3: CASSVAGRETQYF
DNA: TGTGCCAGTAGTGTGGCAGGGCGAGAGACCCAGTACTTC

size: once
J: TRBJ2-7
D: TRBD1
V: TRBV19
CDR3: CARDQGQGPYEQYF
DNA: TGTGCCAGGGACCAGGGACAGGGTCCCTACGAGCAGTACTTC

size: -
J: TRBJ2-1
D: TRBD2
V: TRBV4-3
CDR3: CASSQDRVAGAPNEQFF
DNA: TGCGCCAGCAGCCAAGACCGGGTAGCGGGGGCCCCCAATGAGCAGTTCTTC

size: -
J: TRBJ1-2
D: TRBD1
V: TRBV28
CDR3: CASSGQTGTGVFYGYTF
DNA: TGTGCCAGCAGTGGTCAAACCGGGACAGGGGTCTTCTATGGCTACACCTTC

size: few
J: TRBJ2-1
D: -
V: TRBV5-5
CDR3: CASSSQGFSYNEQFF
DNA: TGTGCCAGCAGCTCCCAGGGATTCTCCTACAATGAGCAGTTCTTC

size: -
J: TRBJ1-5
D: -
V: TRBV30
CDR3: CAWSVQEDQPQHF
DNA: TGTGCCTGGAGTGTACAAGAAGATCAGCCCCAGCATTTT

size: -
J: TRBJ1-4
D: -
V: TRBV29-1
CDR3: CSAPTPPTNEKLFF
DNA: TGCAGCGCTCCGACACCTCCAACTAATGAAAAACTGTTTTTT

size: -
J: TRBJ2-7
D: -
V: TRBV4-1
CDR3: CASSQGASLGSYEQYF
DNA: TGCGCCAGCAGCCAAGGGGCTTCCTTGGGCTCCTACGAGCAGTACTTC

size: -
J: TRBJ1-4
D: -
V: TRBV28
CDR3: CASSLTGKNEKLFF
DNA: TGTGCCAGCAGTTTAACGGGGAAAAATGAAAAACTGTTTTTT

size: -
J: TRBJ2-7
D: TRBD2
V: TRBV2
CDR3: CASRTSGRVRYF
DNA: TGTGCCAGCCGGACTAGCGGGAGGGTAAGGTACTTC

size: -
J: TRBJ2-3
D: -
V: TRBV25-1
CDR3: CASSLRDSSTDTQYF
DNA: TGTGCCAGCAGCCTCAGGGACTCTAGCACAGATACGCAGTATTTT

size: -
J: TRBJ1-1
D: TRBD1
V: TRBV19
CDR3: CASSTLTGSTEAFF
DNA: TGTGCCAGTAGTACGTTGACAGGGTCCACTGAAGCTTTCTTT

size: -
J: TRBJ2-2
D: TRBD1
V: TRBV6-5
CDR3: CASSYSNGQGYQLFF
DNA: TGTGCCAGCAGTTACTCGAACGGACAGGGGTATCAGCTGTTTTTT

size: -
J: TRBJ2-7
D: TRBD1
V: TRBV10-2
CDR3: CASTDPGTDYEQYF
DNA: TGCGCCAGCACCGACCCCGGGACAGACTACGAGCAGTACTTC

size: -
J: TRBJ2-1
D: -
V: TRBV4-1
CDR3: CASSQDRLAFEQFF
DNA: TGCGCCAGCAGCCAAGATCGGTTAGCGTTTGAGCAGTTCTTC

size: -
J: TRBJ1-5
D: -
V: TRBV6-6
CDR3: CASKAERGNQPQHF
DNA: TGTGCCAGCAAGGCTGAGCGGGGGAATCAGCCCCAGCATTTT

size: -
J: TRBJ2-7
D: TRBD2
V: TRBV6-6
CDR3: CASSWTSGGSYEQYF
DNA: TGTGCCAGCAGCTGGACTAGCGGGGGCTCCTACGAGCAGTACTTC

size: -
J: TRBJ2-4
D: -
V: TRBV2
CDR3: CASSEALRQAKNIQYF
DNA: TGTGCCAGCAGTGAAGCGCTTCGACAGGCCAAAAACATTCAGTACTTC

size: -
J: TRBJ1-4
D: TRBD1
V: TRBV5-8
CDR3: CASSSGTGTRGEKLFF
DNA: TGTGCCAGCAGCTCCGGGACAGGCACTCGGGGCGAAAAACTGTTTTTT

size: -
J: TRBJ1-1
D: -
V: TRBV5-1
CDR3: CASSLVVTENTEAFF
DNA: TGCGCCAGCAGCTTGGTGGTTACAGAGAACACTGAAGCTTTCTTT

size: -
J: TRBJ1-1
D: TRBD1
V: TRBV7-9
CDR3: CASSPNRGRDTEAFF
DNA: TGTGCCAGCAGCCCAAACAGGGGACGGGACACTGAAGCTTTCTTT

size: -
J: TRBJ2-7
D: -
V: TRBV10-1
CDR3: CASSPLGGSYEQYF
DNA: TGCGCCAGCAGTCCTTTAGGGGGTTCCTACGAGCAGTACTTC

size: -
J: TRBJ1-3
D: -
V: TRBV28
CDR3: CASSLAGPSGNTIYF
DNA: TGTGCCAGCAGTTTGGCGGGGCCCTCTGGAAACACCATATATTTT

size: -
J: TRBJ1-1
D: TRBD1
V: TRBV5-1
CDR3: CASSPRQGDLYTEAFF
DNA: TGCGCCAGCAGCCCTCGACAGGGGGATTTGTACACTGAAGCTTTCTTT

size: -
J: TRBJ2-7
D: TRBD1
V: TRBV18
CDR3: CASSLKTGSSSYEQYF
DNA: TGTGCCAGCTCACTCAAGACAGGGTCGAGCTCCTACGAGCAGTACTTC

size: -
J: TRBJ2-7
D: TRBD1
V: TRBV5-1
CDR3: CASSFGQEPYEQYF
DNA: TGCGCCAGCAGCTTCGGACAGGAACCCTACGAGCAGTACTTC

size: once
J: TRBJ1-1
D: TRBD1
V: TRBV7-2
CDR3: CASSRRGRGQNTEAFF
DNA: TGTGCCAGCAGCCGCCGGGGCAGGGGGCAAAACACTGAAGCTTTCTTT

size: -
J: TRBJ2-7
D: -
V: TRBV28
CDR3: CASSLNRAYEQYF
DNA: TGTGCCAGCAGTTTAAACAGAGCCTACGAGCAGTACTTC

size: once
J: TRBJ2-2
D: -
V: TRBV14
CDR3: CASSRQATNTGELFF
DNA: TGTGCCAGCAGCCGACAGGCTACGAACACCGGGGAGCTGTTTTTT

size: -
J: TRBJ2-7
D: -
V: TRBV5-1
CDR3: CASSLGITVTLPYEQYF
DNA: TGCGCCAGCAGCTTGGGAATTACAGTCACTCTCCCCTACGAGCAGTACTTC

size: -
J: TRBJ2-7
D: TRBD2
V: TRBV5-6
CDR3: CASSLGGLAGHYEQYF
DNA: TGTGCCAGCAGCCTGGGAGGACTAGCGGGCCACTACGAGCAGTACTTC

size: -
J: TRBJ2-1
D: TRBD2
V: TRBV9
CDR3: CASSVETGLAGANNEQFF
DNA: TGTGCCAGCAGCGTAGAAACCGGACTAGCGGGAGCAAACAATGAGCAGTTCTTC

size: -
J: TRBJ1-2
D: -
V: TRBV9
CDR3: CASSPTGSYGYTF
DNA: TGTGCCAGCAGCCCCACCGGGAGCTATGGCTACACCTTC

size: -
J: TRBJ2-5
D: -
V: TRBV14
CDR3: CASSQLQGTSQETQYF
DNA: TGTGCCAGCAGCCAACTCCAGGGCACGTCTCAAGAGACCCAGTACTTC

size: -
J: TRBJ2-5
D: -
V: TRBV21-1
CDR3: CASSKEGQVYQETQYF
DNA: TGTGCCAGCAGCAAAGAGGGACAGGTGTACCAAGAGACCCAGTACTTC

size: -
J: TRBJ2-3
D: TRBD2
V: TRBV5-1
CDR3: CARLRTGEVTSGGATDTQYF
DNA: TGCGCCCGCCTCCGGACAGGGGAAGTGACTAGCGGGGGGGCGACAGATACGCAGTATTTT

size: -
J: TRBJ1-2
D: -
V: TRBV6-6
CDR3: CASSSTQAGGYGYTF
DNA: TGTGCCAGCAGTTCGACACAGGCTGGTGGATATGGCTACACCTTC

size: -
J: TRBJ2-6
D: TRBD1
V: TRBV19
CDR3: CATDRDPGANVLTF
DNA: TGTGCCACCGACAGGGATCCTGGGGCCAACGTCCTGACTTTC

size: -
J: TRBJ1-2
D: TRBD1
V: TRBV5-4
CDR3: CASSGDRGDYGYTF
DNA: TGTGCCAGCAGCGGGGACAGGGGGGACTATGGCTACACCTTC

size: few
J: TRBJ2-2
D: -
V: TRBV10-2
CDR3: CASSESAMGLNTGELFF
DNA: TGCGCCAGCAGTGAGTCGGCGATGGGCTTGAACACCGGGGAGCTGTTTTTT

size: few
J: TRBJ2-7
D: -
V: TRBV30
CDR3: CAWSDRQEQYF
DNA: TGTGCCTGGAGTGATCGACAAGAGCAGTACTTC

size: -
J: TRBJ1-2
D: TRBD1
V: TRBV23-1
CDR3: CASSHLHRGRYGYTF
DNA: TGCGCCAGCAGCCACTTGCACAGGGGGCGTTATGGCTACACCTTC

size: -
J: TRBJ2-6
D: -
V: TRBV19
CDR3: CASSILDHGSGANVLTF
DNA: TGTGCCAGTAGTATACTAGATCACGGCTCTGGGGCCAACGTCCTGACTTTC

size: -
J: TRBJ1-3
D: -
V: TRBV15
CDR3: CATRGLSGNTIYF
DNA: TGTGCCACCAGGGGCCTCTCTGGAAACACCATATATTTT

size: few
J: TRBJ1-1
D: -
V: TRBV18
CDR3: CASSPTIAVATLDAAFF
DNA: TGTGCCAGCTCACCAACAATCGCAGTAGCTACACTGGATGCCGCTTTCTTT

size: -
J: TRBJ2-7
D: TRBD1
V: TRBV19
CDR3: CASSIPGQGIYEQYF
DNA: TGTGCCAGTAGTATTCCGGGACAGGGCATCTACGAGCAGTACTTC

size: -
J: TRBJ2-3
D: -
V: TRBV5-1
CDR3: CASSLARGGTDTQYF
DNA: TGCGCCAGCAGCTTGGCCAGGGGGGGCACAGATACGCAGTATTTT

size: -
J: TRBJ2-2
D: -
V: TRBV5-1
CDR3: CASAAGFTGELFF
DNA: TGCGCCAGCGCCGCAGGGTTTACCGGGGAGCTGTTTTTT

size: -
J: TRBJ1-2
D: TRBD1
V: TRBV10-2
CDR3: CASSESTGNYGYTF
DNA: TGCGCCAGCAGTGAGTCGACAGGGAACTATGGCTACACCTTC

size: -
J: TRBJ2-1
D: TRBD2
V: TRBV15
CDR3: CATSSLAGRNEQFF
DNA: TGTGCCACCAGCAGCCTAGCGGGGAGGAATGAGCAGTTCTTC

size: -
J: TRBJ1-2
D: TRBD1
V: TRBV18
CDR3: CASSPPPTGDRYGYTF
DNA: TGTGCCAGCTCACCACCGCCTACAGGGGATCGCTATGGCTACACCTTC

size: -
J: TRBJ1-5
D: -
V: TRBV18
CDR3: CASSRGEAQHF
DNA: TGTGCCAGCTCAAGGGGTGAGGCCCAGCATTTT

size: -
J: TRBJ1-3
D: -
V: TRBV18
CDR3: CASSPDSGFHSGNTIYF
DNA: TGTGCCAGCTCGCCCGATTCCGGGTTCCACTCTGGAAACACCATATATTTT